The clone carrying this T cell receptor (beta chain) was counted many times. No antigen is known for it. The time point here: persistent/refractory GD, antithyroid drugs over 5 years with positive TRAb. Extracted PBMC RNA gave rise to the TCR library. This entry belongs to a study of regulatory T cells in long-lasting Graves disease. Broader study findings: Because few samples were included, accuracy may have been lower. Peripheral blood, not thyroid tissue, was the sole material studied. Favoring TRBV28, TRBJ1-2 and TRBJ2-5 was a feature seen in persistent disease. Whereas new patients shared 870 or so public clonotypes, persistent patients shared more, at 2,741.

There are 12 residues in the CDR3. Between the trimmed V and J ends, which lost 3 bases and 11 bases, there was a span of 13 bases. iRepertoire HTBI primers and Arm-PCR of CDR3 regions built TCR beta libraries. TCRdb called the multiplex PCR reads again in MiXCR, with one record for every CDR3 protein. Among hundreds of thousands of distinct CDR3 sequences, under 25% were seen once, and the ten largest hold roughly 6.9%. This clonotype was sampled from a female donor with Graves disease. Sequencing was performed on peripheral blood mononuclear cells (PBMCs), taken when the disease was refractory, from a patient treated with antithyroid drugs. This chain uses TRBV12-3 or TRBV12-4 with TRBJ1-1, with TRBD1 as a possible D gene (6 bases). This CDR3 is CASSLDSVAAFF. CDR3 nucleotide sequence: TGTGCCAGCAGTTTGGACAGCGTTGCTGCTTTCTTT.